The rows below give T cell receptor beta chains drawn from one sample of a study of cytomegalovirus exposure and HLA in healthy donors. Clones were sequenced by immunoSEQ multiplex PCR, and TCRdb holds only the in-frame ones, with some missing. The sample lists more than 90,000 clones; 78% were seen once. Sequencing was done on a sample of PBMCs. These receptors originate from a woman aged 40-49 years in good health and CMV-seropositive. The CDR3 runs from the conserved cysteine through the conserved F or W. Fields, in order: clone size, J gene, V gene, D gene, CDR3 protein, CDR3 DNA. A D gene is named only where the DNA matches it firmly. The size of a clone is reported for some rows only, either as once, few or many, or as a class for expanded clones.

>NA|TRBJ2-1|TRBV27|TRBD2
CASSSSLAGGHEQFF
TGTGCCAGCAGTTCGTCACTAGCGGGAGGTCATGAGCAGTTCTTC
>NA|TRBJ1-1|TRBV30|NA
CAWSALTGRGTEAFF
TGTGCCTGGAGTGCTTTGACCGGTAGAGGAACTGAAGCTTTCTTT
>NA|TRBJ2-2|TRBV28|TRBD2
CASSLTSGANTGELFF
TGTGCCAGCAGTTTGACTAGCGGGGCGAACACCGGGGAGCTGTTTTTT
>NA|TRBJ2-5|TRBV7-9|TRBD2
CSSSLNVLAGKYQETQYF
TGTTCCAGCAGCTTAAATGTACTAGCGGGCAAGTACCAAGAGACCCAGTACTTC
>NA|TRBJ2-7|TRBV18|TRBD2
CASSPPLAGTSYEQYF
TGTGCCAGCTCACCACCGTTAGCGGGAACCTCCTACGAGCAGTACTTC
>NA|TRBJ2-3|TRBV28|TRBD2
CASETSGKEDTQYF
TGTGCCAGCGAGACTAGCGGGAAGGAAGATACGCAGTATTTT
>NA|TRBJ1-2|TRBV25-1|NA
CASSEFGNGGYTF
TGTGCCAGCAGTGAATTCGGGAATGGGGGCTACACCTTC
>NA|TRBJ2-3|TRBV10-3|TRBD1
CAISEGQGRTDTQYF
TGTGCCATCAGTGAGGGACAGGGTCGCACAGATACGCAGTATTTT
>NA|TRBJ2-5|TRBV27|NA
CASSSLGWGEETQYF
TGTGCCAGCAGTTCCCTAGGATGGGGCGAGGAGACCCAGTACTTC
>NA|TRBJ2-5|TRBV5-8|TRBD2
CASSFLLAGNQETQYF
TGTGCCAGCAGCTTCCTACTAGCGGGGAACCAAGAGACCCAGTACTTC
>NA|TRBJ1-1|TRBV27|TRBD1
CASSLLGPHRGRAFF
TGTGCCAGCAGTTTATTGGGGCCCCACAGGGGGCGAGCTTTCTTT
>once|TRBJ2-7|TRBV9|NA
CASSVQQDGSSYEQYF
TGTGCCAGCAGCGTTCAACAGGACGGGAGCTCCTACGAGCAGTACTTC
>NA|TRBJ2-7|TRBV5-1|TRBD1
CASSFSAGQGYEQYF
TGCGCCAGCAGCTTCTCTGCGGGACAGGGCTACGAGCAGTACTTC
>NA|TRBJ1-4|TRBV9|TRBD1
CASNPGGNEKLFF
TGTGCCAGCAATCCAGGGGGGAATGAAAAACTGTTTTTT
>NA|TRBJ2-1|TRBV11-2|TRBD2
CASSLVPSGSLPYNEQFF
TGTGCCAGCAGCTTAGTTCCTAGCGGGAGCCTCCCCTACAATGAGCAGTTCTTC
>many|TRBJ2-2|TRBV11-3|TRBD2
CASSPGGWDPNTGELFF
TGTGCCAGCAGCCCGGGGGGGTGGGACCCTAACACCGGGGAGCTGTTTTTT
>NA|TRBJ2-2|TRBV6-5|NA
CASSYSFTGELFF
TGTGCCAGCAGTTACTCCTTCACCGGGGAGCTGTTTTTT
>NA|TRBJ1-5|TRBV7-8|NA
CASSSQGINQPQHF
TGTGCCAGCAGCTCCCAGGGGATCAATCAGCCCCAGCATTTT
>NA|TRBJ1-1|TRBV6-1|TRBD1
CASSGDPGQGSEAFF
TGTGCCAGCAGTGGAGATCCGGGACAGGGAAGTGAAGCTTTCTTT
>NA|TRBJ2-7|TRBV5-1|NA
CASSLETTTLEQYF
TGCGCCAGCAGCTTGGAAACTACCACTCTGGAGCAGTACTTC
>NA|TRBJ2-3|TRBV28|NA
CASSPTGGTSTDTQYF
TGTGCCAGCAGCCCTACCGGCGGGACTAGCACAGATACGCAGTATTTT
>few|TRBJ1-1|TRBV25-1|NA
CASSVQGGDTEAFF
TGTGCCAGCAGTGTACAGGGAGGGGACACTGAAGCTTTCTTT
>NA|TRBJ2-1|TRBV5-8|TRBD2
CASSIAGGLYNEQFF
TGTGCCAGCAGCATAGCGGGAGGGCTTTACAATGAGCAGTTCTTC
>NA|TRBJ2-3|TRBV5-1|TRBD1
CASSSGNRGYGTDTQYF
TGCGCCAGCAGCTCGGGTAACAGGGGTTATGGAACAGATACGCAGTATTTT
>NA|TRBJ2-7|TRBV4-2|TRBD1
CASSPTGGEPDYEQYF
TGTGCCAGCAGCCCTACAGGGGGCGAGCCCGACTACGAGCAGTACTTC
>NA|TRBJ1-5|TRBV7-6|NA
CASSLGAGPADQPQHF
TGTGCCAGCAGCTTAGGGGCTGGGCCCGCCGATCAGCCCCAGCATTTT
>NA|TRBJ1-5|TRBV28|NA
CASSWPPTGNQPQHF
TGTGCCAGCAGTTGGCCCCCTACAGGTAATCAGCCCCAGCATTTT
>NA|TRBJ2-2|TRBV10-1|NA
CASSESLVTGELFF
TGCGCCAGCAGTGAGTCCCTCGTTACCGGGGAGCTGTTTTTT
>NA|TRBJ2-1|TRBV18|TRBD2
CASSPWTSGSNEQFF
TGTGCCAGCTCACCCTGGACTAGCGGGAGTAATGAGCAGTTCTTC
>NA|TRBJ2-3|TRBV2|TRBD2
CASSDGMAGGPDTQYF
TGTGCCAGCAGTGACGGTATGGCGGGAGGGCCGGATACGCAGTATTTT
>NA|TRBJ2-1|TRBV6-4|TRBD2
CASSDLLAGNEQFF
TGTGCCAGCAGTGACTTACTAGCGGGCAATGAGCAGTTCTTC
>NA|TRBJ2-3|TRBV7-9|NA
CASSPNTDTQYF
TGTGCCAGCAGCCCAAACACAGATACGCAGTATTTT
>NA|TRBJ2-4|TRBV5-6|TRBD1
CASSHGTGQPPSNF
TGTGCCAGCAGCCATGGGACAGGCCAACCCCCCAGCAACTTC
>NA|TRBJ2-1|TRBV5-1|NA
CASSLPSGAGEQFF
TGCGCCAGCAGCCTCCCCTCGGGAGCAGGTGAGCAGTTCTTC
>NA|TRBJ2-7|TRBV12-5|TRBD1
CASGARDRAFSYEQYF
TGTGCTAGTGGTGCCCGGGACAGGGCCTTTTCCTACGAGCAGTACTTC
>NA|TRBJ2-3|TRBV19|TRBD2
CATSSGSGTDTQYF
TGTGCCACCTCTAGCGGGAGCGGCACAGATACGCAGTATTTT
>few|TRBJ2-7|TRBV19|NA
CASSLGGSYEQYF
TGTGCCAGTAGCCTCGGCGGCTCCTACGAGCAGTACTTC
>NA|TRBJ2-7|TRBV25-1|TRBD1
CASSSRTGDVEQYF
TGTGCCAGCAGTTCCCGGACAGGGGACGTCGAGCAGTACTTC
>NA|TRBJ1-4|TRBV28|NA
CASSTAAANEKLFF
TGTGCCAGCAGTACTGCGGCCGCTAATGAAAAACTGTTTTTT
>NA|TRBJ2-1|TRBV7-2|NA
CASSLAGLSYNEQFF
TGTGCCAGCAGCTTAGCGGGCCTCTCCTACAATGAGCAGTTCTTC
>NA|TRBJ2-3|TRBV9|TRBD2
CASSVSGSITDTQYF
TGTGCCAGCAGCGTAAGCGGGAGTATCACAGATACGCAGTATTTT
>NA|TRBJ1-5|TRBV7-5|NA
CARSVSGRGWGLGGQHF
TGTGCCAGAAGCGTAAGCGGGAGGGGGTGGGGGTTGGGAGGTCAGCATTTT
>once|TRBJ1-5|TRBV19|NA
CASDASGSNQPQHF
TGTGCCAGTGATGCCTCCGGTAGCAATCAGCCCCAGCATTTT
>NA|TRBJ1-5|TRBV10-3|NA
CAISRIGNQPQHF
TGTGCCATCAGTCGAATAGGCAATCAGCCCCAGCATTTT
>NA|TRBJ2-5|TRBV5-1|NA
CASSSTGTETQYF
TGCGCCAGCAGCTCCACAGGTACCGAGACCCAGTACTTC
>NA|TRBJ2-1|TRBV11-2|TRBD2
CASSRASGLNEQFF
TGTGCCAGCAGCCGGGCTAGCGGGCTCAATGAGCAGTTCTTC
>NA|TRBJ2-1|TRBV11-3|NA
CASSLVSPSEQFF
TGTGCCAGCAGCTTAGTATCCCCGTCGGAGCAGTTCTTC
>few|TRBJ1-2|TRBV6-6|NA
CASSYSGRRIYGYTF
TGTGCCAGCAGTTACTCGGGCAGGCGAATCTATGGCTACACCTTC
>NA|TRBJ1-2|TRBV29-1|TRBD1
CSAAPGQGIEGYTF
TGCAGCGCTGCTCCGGGACAGGGAATTGAGGGCTACACCTTC
>few|TRBJ2-7|TRBV7-9|TRBD1
CASSRTGGEEQYF
TGTGCCAGCAGTAGGACAGGGGGTGAGGAGCAGTACTTC
>NA|TRBJ1-1|TRBV5-6|NA
CASSYPRGKNTEAFF
TGTGCCAGCAGCTATCCTAGGGGGAAGAACACTGAAGCTTTCTTT
>NA|TRBJ2-1|TRBV29-1|NA
CSAEVGGVNEQFF
TGCAGCGCTGAGGTAGGGGGGGTGAATGAGCAGTTCTTC
>NA|TRBJ2-1|TRBV20-1|NA
CSVVANRVF
TGCAGTGTCGTAGCGAACAGGGTCTTC
>NA|TRBJ2-1|TRBV5-1|TRBD2
CASSWATSGRGDEQFF
TGCGCCAGCAGCTGGGCGACTAGCGGGAGGGGTGATGAGCAGTTCTTC